The text below deals with one T cell receptor beta chain. This sample was taken from a study of blood T cell repertoires in COVID-19. Study background: T cells, B-cell-depleted T cells, or PBMCs supplied cDNA or gDNA.

This CDR3 has 13 amino acids. Between the trimmed V and J ends, which lost 3 bases and 5 bases, there was a span of 10 bases. The germline CDR1 and CDR2 sequences are MDHEN and SYDVKM. As handled by the study authors: For nucleated cells, counts were estimated from reference gene primer amplification. Method: immunoSEQ multiplex PCR; TCRdb's copy keeps in-frame clones and lacks some. That table gives V, J and clone size, and the DNA gave D and trimming. The sample lists roughly 100,000 clones, roughly 89% seen once, with around 2% in the top ten. The sequence derives from a woman between 45 and 65 years old with COVID-19, enrolled during active disease. This chain connects TRBV28 to TRBJ1-2, with no clear D. The specimen was peripheral blood. CDR3 in amino acids: CASSLMQVYGYTF. CDR3 sequence (DNA): TGTGCCAGCAGTTTGATGCAGGTTTATGGCTACACCTTC.